This T cell receptor beta chain was captured by sequencing in a study of T cells after yellow fever vaccination. In its sample, this clonotype was seen a few times. Its target is unknown. Whole-study findings and limits: A small share of clonotypes appeared in both CD4 and CD8 compartments.

The TCR cDNA carried a universal primer site and UMIs from 5'RACE template switching. MiXCR was run by TCRdb on the 5' RACE reads, yielding one entry per CDR3 protein. The data hold around 320,000 distinct CDR3 sequences, with around 8.6% observed a single time. V lost 1 base and J 4 bases, leaving 8 bases between the germline ends. Looked up from germline, CDR1 is DFQATT and CDR2 is SNEGSKA (reference sequence). The CDR3 is 14 residues long. The rearrangement links TRBV20-1 to TRBJ1-6; D gene uncertain. The clonotype originates from a man aged 18 to 29 who received the YFV17D yellow fever vaccine. Sequencing used CD4+ T cells sorted from PBMCs, obtained 5 days after the yellow fever booster vaccination. The CDR3 reads CSARGGQYNSPLHF. The CDR3 nucleotides are TGCAGTGCTAGAGGTGGTCAGTATAATTCACCCCTCCACTTT.